The entry below describes one T cell receptor beta chain. The antigen remains undetermined. These data belong to a study of T cell responses to AZD1222 COVID-19 vaccine. Background on the study: Samples with a second dose at about 4 or about 12 weeks were pooled together. Study results and limitations: Of spike-specific TCRs, nearly half reportedly target regions left unmutated in variants. Clonal diversity was possibly underestimated, and white British individuals and females predominated among donors.

TCRdb keeps only in-frame clones here, not all; method: immunoSEQ multiplex PCR. The sample shows about 130,000 clones, more than 75% of them seen only once. V shed 1 base, J shed 11 bases, and the junction held 2 bases outside the gene matches. Germline V CDR1 and CDR2: SGDLS, YYNGEE. The CDR3 consists of 11 residues. Material: peripheral blood, obtained on day 0 of AZD1222 vaccination. This chain joins TRBV9 and TRBJ1-2, with 7 positions matching TRBD1. This receptor was taken from an adult in good health. In nucleotides, the CDR3 is TGTGCCAGCAGCGTAAGGACAGGATACACCTTC. Protein: CASSVRTGYTF.